This T cell receptor (beta chain) was sequenced in a study of T cells in Graves' hyperthyroidism and ophthalmopathy. General observations from the study: Ophthalmopathy was model-predicted a median about 7.1 months pre-onset.

Diagnosis relied on clinical symptoms, serum thyroxine and TRAb, thyroid ultrasound and orbital computed tomography. There were TCR beta CDR3 regions amplified from RNA transcripts. First-round RT-PCR with HTBI primers amplified the TCR CDR3 region. TCRdb used MiXCR to reprocess the multiplex PCR reads, holding one entry per CDR3 protein. This sample has hundreds of thousands of distinct CDR3 sequences; approximately 40% occur once, and the top ten carry more than 7%. V gave up 9 bases and J gave up 1 base, with 15 bases separating them. CDR3 length: 14 residues. This clonotype was detected many times. The antigen is unknown.

Sequenced material: blood. V is TRBV12-3 or TRBV12-4 and J is TRBJ1-1; D remains unclear. The TCR originated in a young man with Graves' hyperthyroidism. The DNA for the CDR3 is TGTGCCAGTCGACTTCCCGGAGGGAACACTGAAGCTTTCTTT. Translation gives CASRLPGGNTEAFF.